This TCR beta chain was observed in a study of CD8 T cells in ankylosing spondylitis. General observations from the study: Those disease-linked clones were CD8+; they were also relatively rare in peripheral blood. What appeared characteristic of ankylosing spondylitis blood was a TCR beta motif of fewer than ten highly homologous variants.

CDR1 is MNHEY and CDR2 is SVGAGI in the germline V gene. The CDR3 covers 14 residues. The V gene lost 2 bases and the J gene lost 6 bases, with 13 bases spanning the gap. From the 5' RACE reads, TCRdb called clonotypes with MiXCR, one entry per CDR3 protein. The sample lists some 840,000 distinct CDR3 sequences, about 10% seen once, with less than 0.65% in the top ten. As for this clonotype: Its target is unknown.

The receptor was isolated from a male donor with ankylosing spondylitis. The sequenced material came from blood, either unsorted or a sorted T cell fraction (not recorded which). The chain couples TRBV6-5 to TRBJ2-5; either TRBD1 or TRBD2 may supply D (5 bases each). CDR3 in amino acids: CASSYGDLPQTQYF. The CDR3 DNA reads TGTGCCAGCAGTTACGGGGACCTCCCCCAGACCCAGTACTTC.